The 7 T cell receptor beta chains below all came from one sample that was sequenced in a study of blood T cell repertoires in COVID-19. Data came from immunoSEQ multiplex PCR; TCRdb stores just in-frame clones and leaves some out. The profile shows 100,000 to 150,000 clones, roughly 88% of them singletons. Sequencing was done on a sample of peripheral blood. All receptors derive from a woman over 75 with acute or convalescent COVID-19.

This rearrangement joins TRBV7-9 to TRBJ1-1; D is undetermined. V was pared by 5 bases and J by 1 base, with 8 bases between. This CDR3 spans 13 amino acids. Germline CDR1 reads SEHNR; CDR2 reads FQNEAQ (reference sequence). CDR3 residues: CASSREPNTEAFF. The CDR3 DNA reads as TGTGCCAGCAGCCGAGAGCCGAACACTGAAGCTTTCTTT.

J is TRBJ1-2 and V is TRBV27; 8 bases map to TRBD1. CDR3 length: 14 amino acids. Trimming cost V 2 bases and J 6 bases; bases outside gene matches: 5. The germline V gene has CDR1 MNHEY and CDR2 SMNVEV (reference sequence). Here the CDR3 reads CASSLRGQVDGYTF. Written as DNA, the CDR3 is TGTGCCAGCAGTTTAAGGGGACAGGTAGATGGCTACACCTTC.

The V and J genes are TRBV18 and TRBJ2-7; weak D call: TRBD2 (7 bases). This CDR3 is 15 amino acids long. V was cut by 2 bases and J by 5 bases, with 16 bases left in between. In germline, CDR1 is KGHSH, CDR2 LQKENI. The CDR3 reads CASSPTMGGADEQYF. The CDR3 DNA is TGTGCCAGCTCACCAACGATGGGGGGGGCAGACGAGCAGTACTTC. Complete variable domain (other parts from reference TRBV18 and TRBJ2-7): NAGVMQNPRHLVRRRGQEARLRCSPMKGHSHVYWYRQLPEEGLKFMVYLQKENIIDESGMPKERFSAEFPKEGPSILRIQQVVRGDSAAYFCASSPTMGGADEQYFGPGTRLTVT.

The J gene is TRBJ2-3, the V gene TRBV10-1, with D tentatively TRBD2 (6 bases). This CDR3 contains 15 residues. Germline-derived CDR1 and CDR2 are WNHNN and SYGVQD (reference sequence). V lost 2 bases, J lost 2 bases, and 11 bases lay in between. CDR3 residues: CASSEDSGPTDTQYF. The CDR3 DNA reads as TGCGCCAGCAGTGAGGATAGCGGACCCACAGATACGCAGTATTTT.

The rearrangement links TRBV4-1 to TRBJ1-5; 7 positions match TRBD1. CDR3 length: 17 residues. J gave up 1 base and V 2 bases, and 8 bases lay outside the gene matches. Germline V gene lookup returns CDR1 MGHRA and CDR2 YSYEKL. CDR3 DNA: TGCGCCAGCAGCCAACGGGACAGCAAAGGGAGCAATCAGCCCCAGCATTTT. Protein: CASSQRDSKGSNQPQHF.

Here the CDR3 DNA reads TGTGCCAGTAGTCACGACAGGGGTGGCTACACCTTC. Its translation: CASSHDRGGYTF. The genes are TRBV19 and TRBJ1-2, with 8 bases that match TRBD1. This CDR3 is built from 12 residues. V was clipped by 5 bases and J by 7 bases; unmatched bases: 3. Germline V lookup: CDR1 LNHDA, CDR2 SQIVND (reference sequence).

The chain joins TRBV5-1 to TRBJ1-1, with TRBD1 as a possible D gene (6 bases). The CDR3 runs to 15 residues. Trimming took 1 base from V and 3 from J, leaving 13 bases between them. Germline V gene lookup returns CDR1 SGHRS and CDR2 YFSETQ. The CDR3 loop is CASSLSHRVDTEAFF. The CDR3 DNA is TGCGCCAGCAGCTTGAGCCACAGGGTAGACACTGAAGCTTTCTTT.